These 26 T cell receptor beta chains share one sample of origin, sequenced in a study of T-cell reconstitution after alpha-beta-depleted transplantation in children. Library preparation (for TCRbeta) was performed with unique molecular identifiers. TCRdb analysed the PCR reads with MiXCR anew, one entry per CDR3 protein. The sample includes hundreds of thousands of distinct CDR3 sequences, 12% of them seen just once. The sample here was PBMCs from the stem cell graft donor, taken from the stem cell graft. Receptors were obtained from a human donor who donated a stem cell graft to a child with acute lymphoblastic leukemia.

Many counts were recorded for this clonotype. This rearrangement joins TRBV28 to TRBJ1-4; no clear D gene. This CDR3 has 14 residues. V was cut by 3 bases and J by 2 bases, with 7 bases left in between. The V gene's germline CDR1 is MDHEN and CDR2 SYDVKM. The CDR3 sequence: CASSFHSTNEKLFF. The CDR3 DNA is TGTGCCAGCAGTTTCCACAGTACTAATGAAAAACTGTTTTTT.

The table lists this clonotype with many counts. The V and J genes are TRBV4-3 and TRBJ2-1; D perhaps matches TRBD2 (8 bases). Trimming took 4 bases from V and 7 from J, leaving 26 bases between them. The V gene's germline CDR1 is LGHNA and CDR2 YSLEER. CDR3 length equals 18 residues. The chain's CDR3 is CASSRRGPAGGTSNEQFF. Written as DNA, the CDR3 is TGCGCCAGCAGCCGAAGGGGGCCCGCGGGGGGAACAAGTAATGAGCAGTTCTTC.

There are many counts of this clonotype. The V gene is TRBV7-9, the J gene TRBJ2-7, with TRBD1 as a possible D gene (5 bases). This CDR3 region has 16 residues. The germline V and J ends were trimmed by 4 bases and 2 bases, with 18 bases remaining between them. CDR1 SEHNR and CDR2 FQNEAQ come from the germline V gene (reference sequence). The CDR3 coding sequence is TGTGCCAGCAGCTCCTTTGGGGCGCCTATTCCCTACGAGCAGTACTTC. Translated, it gives CASSSFGAPIPYEQYF. Based on the CDR3 plus reference TRBV7-9 and TRBJ2-7, the full variable domain is DTGVSQNPRHKITKRGQNVTFRCDPISEHNRLYWYRQTLGQGPEFLTYFQNEAQLEKSRLLSDRFSAERPKGSFSTLEIQRTEQGDSAMYLCASSSFGAPIPYEQYFGPGTRLTVT.

This clonotype came up many times. The rearrangement joins TRBV24-1 to TRBJ2-7; TRBD1 is a possible D gene (6 bases). From germline, CDR1 is KGHDR and CDR2 SFDVKD. The CDR3 runs to 14 residues. V was clipped by 4 bases and J by 2 bases, with 11 bases between them. CDR3: CATSEGGSAYEQYF. DNA of the CDR3: TGTGCCACCAGTGAAGGGGGTTCCGCCTACGAGCAGTACTTC.

At least ten counts were recorded for this clonotype. This chain links TRBV7-2 with TRBJ1-2; D is unclear. The CDR3 runs to 13 residues. The V end lost 2 bases, the J end lost 4 bases, and 8 bases lay between the germline ends. CDR1 SGHTA and CDR2 FQGNSA come from the germline V gene. The CDR3 nucleotides read TGTGCCAGCAGCTTACAACGGTTCTATGGCTACACCTTC. Encoded protein: CASSLQRFYGYTF.

This clonotype was picked up one time. Written as DNA, the CDR3 is TGTGCCAGCTCACCAACAGGGGCGGGCTCCTACAATGAGCAGTTCTTC. It specifies CASSPTGAGSYNEQFF. The chain combines TRBV18 with TRBJ2-1; 7 bases fit TRBD1. Trimming cost V 2 bases and J 0 bases; bases outside gene matches: 4. Germline values: CDR1 KGHSH, CDR2 LQKENI. CDR3 size: 16 residues.

The chain is built from TRBV10-2 and TRBJ2-5; D gene uncertain. The CDR3 sequence is 14 residues long. Trimming took off 2 bases at V and 4 bases at J, with 11 bases between the two ends. Germline-derived CDR1 and CDR2 are WSHSY and SAAADI. The CDR3 reads CASSEVVSGETQYF. Here the CDR3 DNA reads TGCGCCAGCAGTGAGGTGGTTAGTGGAGAGACCCAGTACTTC.

The rearrangement joins TRBV18 to TRBJ2-3, with D possibly being TRBD1 or TRBD2 (5 bases each). The ends were cut back, 3 bases at V and 4 bases at J, with 11 bases in the middle. This CDR3 spans 14 amino acids. Germline V gives CDR1 KGHSH, CDR2 LQKENI. In DNA, the CDR3 is TGTGCCAGCTCACCGTGGGGGATGGCAGATACGCAGTATTTT. This sequence encodes CASSPWGMADTQYF.

The table lists this clonotype with many counts. This chain joins TRBV11-2 and TRBJ1-4, with D possibly being TRBD1 (5 bases). V dropped 5 bases and J dropped 8 bases, with 18 bases sitting between them. In germline, CDR1 is SGHAT, CDR2 FQNNGV. The CDR3 length is 15 residues. The CDR3 loop is CASSPAGKDGEKLFF. The CDR3 DNA reads as TGTGCCAGCAGCCCGGCAGGGAAGGATGGAGAAAAACTGTTTTTT.

About this clonotype: A clone one base away is much larger, so this may be a read error. The J gene is TRBJ1-1, the V gene TRBV9, with D possibly TRBD1 on 5 matching bases. Germline V gene sequence: CDR1 SGDLS, CDR2 YYNGEE. The CDR3 has 15 amino acids. CDR3 loop: CASSVGRTGGTEASF. The CDR3 nucleotides read TGTGCCAGCAGCGTAGGGAGGACGGGGGGAACTGAAGCTTCCTTT.

At least ten counts were recorded for this clonotype. V is TRBV12-3 or TRBV12-4 and J is TRBJ2-7, with 7 bases lining up with TRBD2. The CDR3 has 14 amino acids. Trimming cost V 4 bases and J 7 bases; bases outside gene matches: 10. The CDR3, as DNA: TGTGCCAGCAGTTCGGGAGGAGCCAGAGGGGAGCAGTACTTC. Amino acids: CASSSGGARGEQYF.

This clonotype was observed a few times. The CDR3 nucleotides read TGCGCCAGCAGCCAAGATGGGGGGATCAATCAGCCCCAGCATTTT. Residues: CASSQDGGINQPQHF. The rearrangement joins TRBV4-3 to TRBJ1-5; possible D gene TRBD1, 5 bases. The CDR3 has 15 amino acids. Germline V lookup: CDR1 LGHNA, CDR2 YSLEER. Trimming took off 0 bases at V and 3 bases at J, with 9 bases between the two ends.

Many counts were recorded for this clonotype. The chain recombines TRBV28 with TRBJ2-1, with unresolved D. CDR1 MDHEN and CDR2 SYDVKM come from the germline V gene. Trimming cost V 3 bases and J 0 bases, with 12 bases left between them. This CDR3 region has 16 residues. DNA for the CDR3: TGTGCCAGCAGTTTTTGGGCCGCAAGCTCCTACAATGAGCAGTTCTTC. This codes for CASSFWAASSYNEQFF.

The J gene is TRBJ1-1, the V gene TRBV7-2; 9 bases align to TRBD1. Trimming cost V 5 bases and J 6 bases; bases outside gene matches: 7. CDR1 and CDR2 from the germline V gene are SGHTA and FQGNSA. The CDR3 length is 14 residues. For the CDR3, the DNA is TGTGCCAGCAGCCCAACAGGGGGCTTCGCTGAAGCTTTCTTT. Protein sequence: CASSPTGGFAEAFF.

This clonotype has ten or more counts. V gene TRBV7-2 combines with J gene TRBJ2-1; D tentatively fits TRBD1 or TRBD2 (5 bases each). The CDR3 spans 17 residues. Germline V CDR1 and CDR2: SGHTA, FQGNSA. Trimming took off 5 bases at V and 0 bases at J, with 17 bases between the two ends. CDR3 DNA: TGTGCCAGCAGCCCGTCCGGGGCGCTCCTCTCCTACAATGAGCAGTTCTTC. Amino acids: CASSPSGALLSYNEQFF.

This clonotype was counted many times. This chain uses TRBV6-5 with TRBJ2-7; D is perhaps TRBD1 (6 bases). The V gene lost 0 bases and the J gene lost 8 bases, with 11 bases spanning the gap. CDR3 length: 13 amino acids. Per germline, CDR1 MNHEY and CDR2 SVGAGI. CDR3 coding DNA: TGTGCCAGCAGTTACTCTGGCAGGGACAAGCAGTACTTC. Translation gives CASSYSGRDKQYF.

This clonotype has at least ten counts. The chain employs TRBV20-1 and TRBJ2-7; 7 positions match TRBD1. CDR1 and CDR2 (germline): DFQATT, SNEGSKA (reference sequence). This CDR3 has 12 residues. The V and J ends lost 7 bases and 6 bases, in that order; junction bases with no gene match: 9. DNA of the CDR3: TGCAGTGTGGACAGGCTTGGGGTCGAGCAGTACTTC. The encoded protein is CSVDRLGVEQYF.

This clonotype was detected only a few times. This sequence joins TRBV20-1 and TRBJ1-5; no clear D gene. V gave up 0 bases and J gave up 3 bases, with 18 bases separating them. Germline CDR1 is DFQATT and CDR2 is SNEGSKA (reference sequence). The CDR3 spans 17 residues. The CDR3 protein is CSAREIRGGLNNQPQHF. CDR3 sequence (DNA): TGCAGTGCTAGAGAAATTCGGGGAGGACTCAACAATCAGCCCCAGCATTTT.

This clonotype was picked up many times. V usage is TRBV12-3 or TRBV12-4 and J usage is TRBJ1-5, with 10 bases identical to TRBD1. The CDR3 is made up of 16 amino acids. With V trimmed by 5 bases and J by 7 bases, 11 bases remained unmatched. DNA for the CDR3: TGTGCCAGCAGTGCCCCAGACAGGGGGCCTCGGCAGCCCCAGCATTTT. This sequence encodes CASSAPDRGPRQPQHF.

Ten or more counts support this clonotype. The J gene is TRBJ2-2, the V gene TRBV9; 8 bases line up with TRBD2. V dropped 1 base and J dropped 6; count of bases not matched to a gene: 5. CDR1 and CDR2 (germline): SGDLS, YYNGEE. There are 15 residues in the CDR3. This chain's CDR3 is CASSVSGSTAGELFF. DNA of the CDR3: TGTGCCAGCAGCGTAAGCGGGAGTACGGCCGGGGAGCTGTTTTTT.

This clonotype was observed many times. The V and J genes are TRBV6-2 or TRBV6-3 and TRBJ2-1; 13 bases are a match to TRBD2. V was pared by 0 bases and J by 10 bases, with 12 bases of the junction left unmatched. This CDR3 is built from 18 residues. Germline V gene data show CDR1 as MNHEY and CDR2 as SVGEGT. In DNA form, the CDR3 reads TGTGCCAGCAGTTACTCCGGACTAGCGGGAGTTAGGGGAAGCGAGCAGTTCTTC. Residues: CASSYSGLAGVRGSEQFF.

This clonotype was picked up many times. V and J are TRBV29-1 and TRBJ2-2; TRBD2 matches at 7 bases. Germline loops: CDR1 SQVTM, CDR2 ANQGSEA. This CDR3 region has 12 residues. V gave up 6 bases and J gave up 11 bases; unmatched junction bases: 9. CDR3 nucleotide sequence: TGCAGCGTCCCTCTGGGGAGGGGCGAGCTGTTTTTT. This sequence encodes CSVPLGRGELFF.

This clonotype was detected ten times or more. The rearrangement uses TRBV29-1 and TRBJ2-7, with 7 bases matching TRBD1. The CDR3 has 14 residues. J gave up 1 base and V 6 bases, and 9 bases lay outside the gene matches. The germline V gene encodes CDR1 SQVTM and CDR2 ANQGSEA. The CDR3 bases are TGCAGCGTAAAGGACAGGAAAAGGTCCTACGAGCAGTACTTC. Its protein is CSVKDRKRSYEQYF.

This clonotype was picked up many times. J is TRBJ1-2 and V is TRBV3-1, with TRBD1 as a possible D gene (6 bases). This CDR3 has 18 residues. V lost 1 base to trimming and J lost 6 bases, with 24 bases between them. Looked up from germline, CDR1 is LGHDT and CDR2 is YNNKEL (reference sequence). The CDR3 DNA follows: TGTGCCAGCAGCCAAGTAAAACAGGGTAGATTGTATGAGGATGGCTACACCTTC. Protein: CASSQVKQGRLYEDGYTF.

This clonotype was found many times. The rearrangement uses TRBV10-3 and TRBJ2-3; 8 nucleotides match TRBD2. V gave up 6 bases and J gave up 4 bases; unmatched junction bases: 9. This CDR3 is built from 15 residues. Looked up from germline, CDR1 is ENHRY and CDR2 is SYGVKD. CDR3 nucleotide sequence: TGTGCCATCAGGGGGGGGCGGGAGGCGGCAGATACGCAGTATTTT. It codes for CAIRGGREAADTQYF.

This clonotype was seen repeatedly, ten times or more. The V gene is TRBV20-1, the J gene TRBJ2-2; 9 positions match TRBD1. Germline V gene sequence: CDR1 DFQATT, CDR2 SNEGSKA (reference sequence). The V and J ends lost 6 bases and 5 bases, in that order; junction bases with no gene match: 10. This CDR3 region has 15 residues. The CDR3 loop reads CSARRTDRGTGELFF. The CDR3 nucleotides are TGCAGTGCCCGACGAACGGACAGGGGTACCGGGGAGCTGTTTTTT.